The 15 T cell receptor delta chains below were found in one sample sequenced in a study of Vγ9Vδ2 T cells in congenital toxoplasmosis. A single-tube template-switch cDNA reaction was primed with TRGC- and TRDC-specific primers. The TRGC primer was designed to bind both TRGC1 and TRGC2 constant genes. TCRdb re-called clones from the reads using CATT. This table holds fewer than 600 delta-chain clones, roughly 4.3% found once. Sequencing was done on a sample of gamma-delta T cells from blood. The receptors were gathered from a child under 10 years old born to a mother with Toxoplasma gondii infection during pregnancy, either congenitally infected or uninfected (not recorded which).

A note on this clone: The protein TCRdb lists belongs to a much larger clone and differs from this DNA's translation at residue 9, which points to a read error; the protein shown is made from the DNA. The rearrangement links TRDV1 to TRDJ1; maybe TRDD3 (5 bases). The J gene is absent in TCRdb and was assigned here via DNA matching to germline. Looked up from germline, CDR1 is TSWWSYY and CDR2 is QGS. Between the trimmed V and J ends, which lost 5 bases and 4 bases, there was a span of 32 bases. CDR3 size: 20 residues. Written as DNA, the CDR3 is TGTGCTCTTGGGACGACTCAGTGGTGGATATTGATTAAGTCGAGCGATAAACTCATCTTT. This gives the protein CALGTTQWWILIKSSDKLIF.

The table lists this clone with a few counts. This likely reflects a read error, since a far larger clone is one base away. Other DNA sequences within the sample encode an identical CDR3. This rearrangement joins TRAV38-2/DV8 to TRDJ1, with 9 bases aligning to TRDD3. The length of the CDR3 is 21 residues. Germline lookup yields CDR1 TSESDYY and CDR2 QEAYKQQN. The V gene end was trimmed by 2 bases and the J gene end by 5 bases; junction bases not matched to a gene: 25. The CDR3 DNA is TGTGCTTATAGGAGTTCGGGTGACCTACCCTGGGGGATCAGAGGCCCTGATAAACTCATCTTT. Protein product: CAYRSSGDLPWGIRGPDKLIF.

This clone is large (0.1 to 1%) within its sample. The V and J genes are TRDV2 and TRDJ1, with TRDD3 identical over 13 bases. The ends lost 2 bases at V and 0 bases at J; junction bases unmatched: 2. Germline CDR1 is GEAIGNYY and CDR2 is EKD. The CDR3 totals 16 residues. The CDR3 sequence: CACDILGDTYTDKLIF. CDR3 bases: TGTGCCTGTGACATACTGGGGGATACGTACACCGATAAACTCATCTTT.

A note on this clone: TCRdb attributes to this sequence the protein of a much larger clone, which differs from the DNA translation at residue 10; a read error is likely, and the protein displayed is translated from the DNA. The chain has TRAV23/DV6 and TRDJ2; tentative D call: TRDD3 (5 bases). The CDR3 length is 14 residues. Germline CDR1 and CDR2: NTAFDY and IRPDVSE (reference sequence). The V gene lost 0 bases and the J gene lost 9 bases, with 15 bases spanning the gap. The chain's CDR3 is CAASIGIARTQLFF. The CDR3 region has the DNA TGTGCAGCAAGCATTGGGATTGCCAGGACACAACTCTTCTTT. Using reference TRAV23/DV6 and TRDJ2 for the parts outside the CDR3, the full variable domain is QQQVKQSPQSLIVQKGGISIINCAYENTAFDYFPWYQQFPGKGPALLIAIRPDVSEKKEGRFTISFNKSAKQFSLHIMDSQPGDSATYFCAASIGIARTQLFFGKGTQLIVEP.

This clone was observed a handful of times. This likely came from a read error, as a far larger clone is one base away. Other DNA sequences within the sample encode an identical CDR3. The V call is TRDV2, the J call TRDJ1; 8 bases map to TRDD2. Looked up from germline, CDR1 is GEAIGNYY and CDR2 is EKD. CDR3 length equals 16 residues. V shed 3 bases and J 1 base; nucleotides not matched to a gene: 9. DNA of the CDR3: TGTGCCTGTGACTCCTCTTCCTACGTTGGCACCGATAAACTCATCTTT. As protein: CACDSSSYVGTDKLIF.

This clone was counted a few times. This likely came from a read error, as a far larger clone is one base away. V and J are TRDV1 and TRDJ1; 10 bases line up with TRDD3. The J gene, absent from TCRdb, was called here by matching the DNA to germline. Per the germline V gene, CDR1 is TSWWSYY and CDR2 is QGS. The junction had 23 bases not matched to a gene; V was cut back by 5 bases and J by 8 bases. This CDR3 region has 19 residues. In DNA form, the CDR3 reads TGTGCTCTTGGGATCCGTCTTCCTGACGGAAGGTGGGGGATACTCAAACTCATCTTT. Translated: CALGIRLPDGRWGILKLIF.

In regard to this clone: The translation of this DNA and the TCRdb protein of a much larger clone differ at residue 9, probably owing to a read error; the protein shown here is translated from the DNA. The rearrangement links TRDV1 to TRDJ1, with 11 positions matching TRDD3. The ends lost 0 bases at V and 1 base at J; junction bases unmatched: 25. This CDR3 is 24 amino acids long. CDR1 and CDR2 from the germline V gene are TSWWSYY and QGS. CDR3 in DNA: TGTGCTCTTGGGGAACTAACCCCCATTCTCCCCCGGCTGGGGGATACTCGGGGCACCGATAAACTCATCTTT. Protein sequence: CALGELTPILPRLGDTRGTDKLIF.

In its sample, this clone was seen a few times. Only one base separates this from a far larger clonotype, so it likely reflects a read error. This sample also contains other DNA sequences that code for the same CDR3. The V and J genes are TRDV1 and TRDJ1; TRDD3 matches 11 bases. The length of the CDR3 is 21 residues. Germline V CDR1 and CDR2: TSWWSYY, QGS. CDR3 in DNA: TGTGCTCTCGGGGAAGCCCCACCTTTCCTCAAACTGGGGGATATAGCCGATAAACTCATCTTT. Protein product: CALGEAPPFLKLGDIADKLIF.

This clone was seen a few times. The protein given by TCRdb reflects a much larger clone and differs at residue 12 from this DNA's translation, likely from a read error; the protein shown is the DNA's translation. V usage is TRAV38-2/DV8 and J usage is TRDJ1, with D perhaps matching TRDD3 (6 bases). This CDR3 has 16 residues. The germline gives CDR1 TSESDYY, CDR2 QEAYKQQN. This CDR3 reads CAYRSVDGGPTEKLIF. The CDR3, as DNA: TGTGCTTATAGGAGCGTTGATGGGGGCCCCACCGAAAAACTCATCTTT.

This clone appeared a few times. TCRdb shows a much larger clone's protein in place of this DNA's translation, and the two differ at residue 3, likely through a read error; the protein shown is translated from the DNA. Without a V gene call, the J gene is given as TRDJ1; the table's D call of TRDD3 was not tested on the DNA. CDR3 length: 21 residues. DNA for the CDR3: TGTGCTGCCGCTTCCTATCTACGACGTATGCTACTGGGGGATACGGCCGATAAACTCATCTTT. Its protein is CAAASYLRRMLLGDTADKLIF.

This clone has more than one count but fewer than ten. A far larger clone is a single base away, which makes a read error likely. V and J are TRDV1 and TRDJ1; 7 bases map to TRDD2. The CDR3 extends over 18 amino acids. Per germline, CDR1 TSWWSYY and CDR2 QGS. As DNA, the CDR3 is TGTGCTATTGGGGTCGCGACCTTTCCTACGACGTCGACCGATAAACTCATCTTT. Translated: CAIGVATFPTTSTDKLIF.

As to this clone: The TCRdb protein, from a much larger clone, departs from this DNA's translation at residue 8, likely by read error; the protein shown derives from the DNA. V and J are TRDV1 and TRDJ1; D is undetermined. V gave up 2 bases and J gave up 0 bases, with 22 bases separating them. The germline V gene has CDR1 TSWWSYY and CDR2 QGS. This CDR3 has 19 residues. CDR3 amino acids: CALGEGRVFLVTYTDKLIF. As DNA, the CDR3 is TGTGCTCTTGGGGAAGGCAGAGTCTTTCTGGTGACGTACACCGATAAACTCATCTTT.

As regards this clone: Translating this DNA gives a protein that differs at residue 10 from the TCRdb one, which belongs to a much larger clone; a read error is likely, and the protein shown is this translation. The V gene is TRAV38-2/DV8, the J gene TRDJ1; D possibly corresponds to TRDD3 (6 bases). Germline CDR1 is TSESDYY and CDR2 is QEAYKQQN. V lost 0 bases and J 1 base, leaving 13 bases between the germline ends. This CDR3 has 16 amino acids. CDR3 protein: CAYRSVDGGTTDKLIF. In nucleotides, the CDR3 is TGTGCTTATAGGAGCGTTGATGGGGGCACCACCGATAAACTCATCTTT.

Within the sample, this clone is hyperexpanded. The sample contains more than one DNA sequence encoding this CDR3. The chain uses TRDV1 and TRDJ1, with 10 bases fitting TRDD3. Germline-derived CDR1 and CDR2 are TSWWSYY and QGS. Unmatched junction bases numbered 27, after V lost 2 bases and J lost 6 bases. The length of the CDR3 is 22 residues. Here the CDR3 DNA reads TGTGCTCTTGGGGAAGGCGGCTTCCTACGTCGCTGGGGGATAATCAGGGAGAATAAACTCATCTTT. Its translation: CALGEGGFLRRWGIIRENKLIF.

A few counts support this clone. With a far larger clone one base away, a read error is the likely cause. The sample contains more than one DNA sequence encoding this CDR3. This chain joins TRDV1 and TRDJ1; D gene uncertain. Germline lookup yields CDR1 TSWWSYY and CDR2 QGS. The CDR3 has 15 amino acids. The CDR3 protein is CALGEHRASTDKLIF. The CDR3 DNA reads TGTGCTCTTGGGGAACACCGGGCGAGCACCGATAAGCTCATCTTT.